This T cell receptor beta chain derives from a study of neurological immune-mediated disorders (dated by TCRdb to the late 2010s). The study in broad terms: Among the 35 or so multiple sclerosis patients, relapsing-remitting MS was present in some 31 and secondary progressive MS was present in 3. Peripheral blood TCR-beta repertoires from patients with HTLV-I-associated myelopathy (HAM/TSP), patients with multiple sclerosis, and healthy controls were compared in the study using UMI-based sequencing. Alongside PBMC samples, the set of 106 TCR-beta libraries contained longitudinal samples, technical triplicates, and paired CD4+ and CD8+ T-cell subsets that had been sorted. The cohort comprised 68 subjects: about 15 HAM/TSP patients, approximately 34 multiple sclerosis patients and about 20 healthy controls. Results and caveats for the whole study, not just this receptor: Repertoires from 18 of 34 MS patients were grouped by phylogenetic analysis into a cluster of related CDR3 sequences, suggesting a possible repertoire-level signature. Expanded clones from different subjects shared no identical CDR3 amino acid sequences, which suggests that TCR-beta repertoires were private in all groups. No association of the MS cluster with clinical or MRI features was observed, and the need for larger cohorts was stated by the authors. The highest TCR clonal expansion was observed in HAM/TSP patients, whereas the lowest was observed in MS patients, even when compared with healthy controls.

With respect to this clonotype: What antigen it recognizes has not been identified. No base quality information exists; no much larger clone differs at one position.

cDNA was synthesized by template-switch 5'RACE using a primer with a 10-nucleotide random unique molecular identifier that tagged each TCR transcript. Every sequencing run yielded over 200 million TCR-beta sequences covering 15-18 subjects. The RNeasy kit was used for extraction of total RNA. The KAPA Real-time Library Amplification kit was used to amplify TCR-beta VDJ regions with primers for the TCR constant region and the 5'RACE anchor. A first PCR added sample indexes and Illumina adaptors, after which a second PCR increased the library yield. After Ampure bead purification, the roughly 650 bp TCR product was size-selected on a 2% E-gel SizeSelection system. Before pooling, library quality was assessed on a Bioanalyzer, concentration was determined with Qubit, and library quantification was performed with the Kapa Library Quantification kit. An Illumina HiSeq 2500 sequenced the libraries paired-end 2 x 150 bp. To increase sequence diversity, roughly 24-30% phiX was spiked into each library pool. In the original analysis: The quality-filtered reads were processed with the UMI-based MiGEC pipeline, whose error correction step removed more than 90% of the raw TCR sequences. IMGT germline references were used for alignment of VDJ genes, and clonotypes were defined by a unique CDR3 amino acid sequence together with V-J genes. VDJtools evaluated clonal expansion, Shannon diversity and CDR3 relatedness (CalcPairwiseDistances, ClusterSamples); CLCbio workbench built phylogenetic trees. A clone was classed as expanded if it had 8 or more unique UMIs, a cutoff based on coefficient-of-variation modelling across technical triplicates. TCRdb handled the public reads itself, with Q25 trimming in fastp and clone calling in MiXCR, and kept productive beta chains. Rows with one shared CDR3 protein collapse into an entry with the most common genes and DNA. The V and J calls shown here were made by TCRdb, not taken from the authors' results. For this sample the table gives about 120,000 distinct CDR3 sequences, of which about 3.4% were detected only once. Over 1% of the sample is in the top ten clones.

Libraries from unsorted PBMCs were made from 2 million PBMCs kept in RNAlater at -80 degrees C until RNA extraction. Multiple sclerosis patients were enrolled in a US clinical protocol evaluating disease progression by magnetic resonance imaging. Peripheral blood was subjected to Ficoll-Hypaque density gradient centrifugation to isolate PBMCs, which were then cryopreserved in liquid nitrogen. The CDR3 contains 12 residues, cysteine and phenylalanine counted. Kept here is only the CDR3 DNA, which spans 36 bases and is read in frame from base 1. V is clipped by 3 bases and J by 1 base, and the sequence between their germline boundaries is 3 bases long. As encoded in the germline V gene (reference sequence), CDR1 is SEHNR while CDR2 is FQNEAQ.

Recombination joined TRBV7-9 with TRBJ1-2, with the D segment identity uncertain. The receptor was isolated from a woman younger than 45 with multiple sclerosis. The source material was PBMCs. For the CDR3, the sequence is CASSFDNYGYTF. The DNA sequence is TGTGCCAGCAGCTTCGATAACTATGGCTACACCTTC.